This T cell receptor beta chain was documented in a study of T cell repertoires in cytomegalovirus infection. On the study more broadly: Alongside well-studied HLA-B-restricted CMV epitopes, recently identified HLA-C-restricted CMV epitopes were also used. Matching HLA type, along with CMV infection, was indicated by public TCR beta signatures. Findings of the study overall: HLA-C-restricted TCR beta clonotypes specific for CMV led the ex vivo response. Carriers of CMV plus the relevant HLA were identified by cumulative public TCR beta family frequency.

TCRdb called the reads again in MiXCR, with one record for every CDR3 protein. Of a few hundred thousand distinct CDR3 sequences in the sample, approximately 40% are singletons; the top ten hold about half. Only a few counts were recorded for this clonotype. Antigen unknown. Compared with germline, one end of the junction differs, possibly owing to a read error. The CDR3 is 16 amino acids. The chain has TRBV5-3 and TRBJ2-3, with TRBD2 matching 10 bases. TRBV5-3 is identified as an open reading frame with a role that is uncertain. The sample consisted of cultured PBMCs, taken from culture after CMV antigen stimulation. The TCR comes from a human donor in good health (CMV status not recorded). Some clones in this sample may be carry-over from other donors' samples. The CDR3 nucleotides are TGTGCCAGCAGCTCGGCAGCGGGGGGGGGCACAGATACGCAGTATTTT. It codes for CASSSAAGGGTDTQYF.